Sequencing of this TCR beta chain was carried out in a study of CD8 T cells in Susac syndrome. Concerning this clonotype: Its target is unknown.

Trimming took 4 bases from V and 1 from J, leaving 10 bases between them. CDR1 is MNHEY and CDR2 is SMNVEV in the germline V gene (reference sequence). The CDR3 runs 14 residues. The RNA, about 0.45 to 1 ug, was put through reverse transcription using random hexamers. The amplification used immunoSEQ multiplex PCR on TCR beta CDR3; it spanned 54 Vbeta and 13 Jbeta. TCRdb fed the immunoSEQ multiplex PCR reads into MiXCR, producing one record per CDR3 protein. The sample has 330,000 or so distinct CDR3 sequences, roughly 85% seen once; the top ten hold approximately 0.2%. Points from the study as a whole: As the study acknowledged, the number of individuals in its TCR sequencing and HLA analysis was relatively small.

From blood CD8+ and CD4+ T cells, the TCR beta chain was sequenced. Control patients had untreated stable or active relapsing-remitting multiple sclerosis by revised McDonald criteria. This chain connects TRBV27 to TRBJ1-1; D ambiguous. This clonotype was sampled from a human donor with multiple sclerosis. Sequencing input: CD8+ T cells from PBMCs. The DNA of the CDR3 is TGTGCCAGCAGTTATTGGATGGGGAACACTGAAGCTTTCTTT. Translated, it gives CASSYWMGNTEAFF.